These 2 T cell receptor beta chains were sequenced from one sample in a study of CD8 T cells in ankylosing spondylitis. TCRdb called the 5' RACE reads again in MiXCR, with one record for every CDR3 protein. The data hold about 130,000 distinct CDR3 sequences, with 10% to 12% observed a single time. Sample: blood, either unsorted or a sorted T cell fraction (not recorded which). Receptors were obtained from a female donor with ankylosing spondylitis or in good health (not recorded which).

This clonotype was seen at least ten times. J is TRBJ2-7 and V is TRBV12-3 or TRBV12-4; 11 positions match TRBD2. This CDR3 contains 17 residues. Germline trimming cut 3 bases from V and 4 bases from J; bases unmatched to any gene: 11. In nucleotides, the CDR3 is TGTGCCAGCAGTTTGGATCTAGCGGGGGGCGCTCCTTACGAGCAGTACTTC. Protein sequence: CASSLDLAGGAPYEQYF.

This clonotype has at least ten counts. The chain combines TRBV20-1 with TRBJ2-7; the match to TRBD2 covers 11 bases. The CDR3 has 15 residues. Looked up from germline, CDR1 is DFQATT and CDR2 is SNEGSKA (reference sequence). Trimming removed 0 bases from V and 4 bases from J; junction bases left unmatched: 5. CDR3 loop: CSARDPTSGSYEQYF. The CDR3 DNA is TGCAGTGCTAGAGATCCAACTAGCGGGAGTTACGAGCAGTACTTC.